Listed below are T cell receptor beta chains from one sample, sequenced in a study of blood T cells in healthy people across ages. TCRdb redid the calling of the 5' RACE reads with MiXCR, one entry per CDR3 protein. This sample has about 800,000 distinct CDR3 sequences; 25% occur once, and the top ten carry under 4.5%. These data were also reused for a study on T cells of mothers and their children.

What was sequenced was blood. All receptors derive from a boy between 5 and 17 years old in good health. The CDR3 runs from the conserved cysteine through the conserved F or W.

TRBV12-3/TRBV12-4,TRBJ2-3,CASSWRRDTQYF
TRBV27,TRBJ2-7,CASSLRDTYAYEQYF
TRBV7-9,TRBJ2-1,CASSSLSSSSYNEQFF
TRBV28,.,CASRPRDLGNEQFF
TRBV15,.,CATSRGGLAGYEQYF
TRBV30,TRBJ1-1,CAGMNTEAFF
TRBV29-1,TRBJ2-3,CSVDGSWSTDTQYF
TRBV21-1,TRBJ2-7,CASSPETSFHEQYF
TRBV27,TRBJ1-6,CASSLEVHSPLHF
TRBV12-3/TRBV12-4,TRBJ2-1,CASSFWDNEQFF
TRBV6-2/TRBV6-3,TRBJ1-5,CASSLDRVFNQPQHF
TRBV9,TRBJ2-4,CASSVVPGFSQYF
TRBV20-1,TRBJ1-6,CSARDQTGGLNSPLHF
TRBV11-2,TRBJ2-1,CASSLGTSGNAYNEQFF
TRBV10-3,TRBJ2-7,CAISGQVSYEQYF
TRBV11-2,TRBJ2-5,CASSLEAGGGETQYF
TRBV28,TRBJ1-4,CASRPRWDEKLFF
TRBV15,TRBJ1-2,CATSRGGTGLGGYTF
TRBV5-5,TRBJ1-5,CASRRTGGDSNQPQHF
TRBV7-3,TRBJ2-6,CASSLGFGSGANVLTF
TRBV29-1,TRBJ1-2,CSDGTEYDYTF
TRBV5-1,.,CASSPDHGGTYEQYF
TRBV7-2,TRBJ2-3,CASSLVAGPSTDTQYF